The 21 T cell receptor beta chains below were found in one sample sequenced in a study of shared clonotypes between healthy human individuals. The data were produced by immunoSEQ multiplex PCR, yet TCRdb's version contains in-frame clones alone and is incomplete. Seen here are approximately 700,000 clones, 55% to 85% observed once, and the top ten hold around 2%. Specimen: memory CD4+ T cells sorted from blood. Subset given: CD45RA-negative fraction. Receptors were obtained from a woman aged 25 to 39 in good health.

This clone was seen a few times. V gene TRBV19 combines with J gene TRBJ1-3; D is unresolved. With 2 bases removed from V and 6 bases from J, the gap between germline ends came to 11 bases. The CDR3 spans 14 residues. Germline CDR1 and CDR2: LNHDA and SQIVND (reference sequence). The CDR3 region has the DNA TGTGCCAGTAGTATACGGACTCTACTAAACACCATATATTTT. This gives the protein CASSIRTLLNTIYF.

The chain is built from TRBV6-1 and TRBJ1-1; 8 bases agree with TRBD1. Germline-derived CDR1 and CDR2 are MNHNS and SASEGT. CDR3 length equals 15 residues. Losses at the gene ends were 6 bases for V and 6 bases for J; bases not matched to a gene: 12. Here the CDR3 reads CASRKNRGSVAEAFF. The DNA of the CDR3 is TGTGCCAGCAGGAAAAACAGGGGGTCGGTGGCTGAAGCTTTCTTT.

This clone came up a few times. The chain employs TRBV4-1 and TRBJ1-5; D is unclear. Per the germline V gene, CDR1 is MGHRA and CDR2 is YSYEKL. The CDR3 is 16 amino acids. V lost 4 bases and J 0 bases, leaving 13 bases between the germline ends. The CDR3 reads CASSLGPSDSNQPQHF. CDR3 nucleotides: TGCGCCAGCAGCCTCGGACCTAGCGATAGCAATCAGCCCCAGCATTTT.

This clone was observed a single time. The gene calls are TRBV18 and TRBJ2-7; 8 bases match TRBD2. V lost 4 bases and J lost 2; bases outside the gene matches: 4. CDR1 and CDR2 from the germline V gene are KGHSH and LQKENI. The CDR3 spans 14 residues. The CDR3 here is CASSRLAGTYEQYF. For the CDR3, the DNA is TGTGCCAGCTCACGTTTAGCGGGAACCTACGAGCAGTACTTC.

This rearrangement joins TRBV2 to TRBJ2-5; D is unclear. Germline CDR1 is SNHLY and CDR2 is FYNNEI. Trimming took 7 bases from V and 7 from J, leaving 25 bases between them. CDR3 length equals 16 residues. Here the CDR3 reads CASKVNPNYISGTQYF. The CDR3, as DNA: TGTGCCAGCAAGGTCAATCCTAATTATATATCCGGGACCCAGTACTTC. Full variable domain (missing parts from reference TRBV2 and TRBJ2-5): EPEVTQTPSHQVTQMGQEVILRCVPISNHLYFYWYRQILGQKVEFLVSFYNNEISEKSEIFDDQFSVERPDGSNFTLKIRSTKLEDSAMYFCASKVNPNYISGTQYFGPGTRLLVL.

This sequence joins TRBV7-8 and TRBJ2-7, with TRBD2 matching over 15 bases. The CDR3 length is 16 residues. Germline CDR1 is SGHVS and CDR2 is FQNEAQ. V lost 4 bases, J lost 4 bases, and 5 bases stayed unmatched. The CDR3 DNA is TGTGCCAGCAGCTCAGGGACTAGCGGGAGGTTATACGAGCAGTACTTC. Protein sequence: CASSSGTSGRLYEQYF.

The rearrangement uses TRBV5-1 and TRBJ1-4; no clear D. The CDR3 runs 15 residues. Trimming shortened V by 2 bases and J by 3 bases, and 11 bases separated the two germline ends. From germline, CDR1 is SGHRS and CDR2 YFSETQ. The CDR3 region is CASSFPGGSNEKLFF. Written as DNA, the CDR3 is TGCGCCAGCAGCTTTCCTGGAGGATCTAATGAAAAACTGTTTTTT.

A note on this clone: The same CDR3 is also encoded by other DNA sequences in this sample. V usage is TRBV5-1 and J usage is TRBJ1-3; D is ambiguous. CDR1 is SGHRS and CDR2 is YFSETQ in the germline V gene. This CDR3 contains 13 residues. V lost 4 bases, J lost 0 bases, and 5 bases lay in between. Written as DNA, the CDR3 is TGCGCCAGCAGCGACGGCTCTGGAAACACCATATATTTT. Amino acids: CASSDGSGNTIYF.

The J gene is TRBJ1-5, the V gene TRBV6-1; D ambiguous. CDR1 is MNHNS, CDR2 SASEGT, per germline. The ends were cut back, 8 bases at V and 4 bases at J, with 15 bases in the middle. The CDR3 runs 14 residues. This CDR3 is CASVSLAQNQPQHF. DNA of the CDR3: TGTGCCAGCGTATCGTTAGCTCAGAATCAGCCCCAGCATTTT.

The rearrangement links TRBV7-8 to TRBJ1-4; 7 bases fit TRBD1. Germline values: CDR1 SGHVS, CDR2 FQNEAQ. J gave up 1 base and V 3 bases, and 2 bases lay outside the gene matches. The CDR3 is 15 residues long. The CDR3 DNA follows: TGTGCCAGCAGCTTTAACAGGGGAACTAATGAAAAACTGTTTTTT. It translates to CASSFNRGTNEKLFF. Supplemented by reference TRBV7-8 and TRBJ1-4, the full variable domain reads GAGVSQSPRYKVAKRGQDVALRCDPISGHVSLFWYQQALGQGPEFLTYFQNEAQLDKSGLPSDRFFAERPEGSVSTLKIQRTQQEDSAVYLCASSFNRGTNEKLFFGSGTQLSVL.

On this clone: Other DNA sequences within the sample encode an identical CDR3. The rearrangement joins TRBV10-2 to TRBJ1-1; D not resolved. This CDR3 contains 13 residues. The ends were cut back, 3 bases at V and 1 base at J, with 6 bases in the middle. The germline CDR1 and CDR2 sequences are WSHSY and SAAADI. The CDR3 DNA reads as TGCGCCAGCAGTGATGGTGAGAACACTGAAGCTTTCTTT. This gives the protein CASSDGENTEAFF.

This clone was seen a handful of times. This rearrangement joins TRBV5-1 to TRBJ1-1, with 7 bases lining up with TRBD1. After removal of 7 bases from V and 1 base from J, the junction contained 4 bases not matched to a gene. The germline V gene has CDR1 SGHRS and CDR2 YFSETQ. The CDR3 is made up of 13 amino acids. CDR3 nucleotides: TGCGCCAGCTATGGGACAGCGAACACTGAAGCTTTCTTT. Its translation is CASYGTANTEAFF. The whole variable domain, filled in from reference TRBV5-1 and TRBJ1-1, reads KAGVTQTPRYLIKTRGQQVTLSCSPISGHRSVSWYQQTPGQGLQFLFEYFSETQRNKGNFPGRFSGRQFSNSRSEMNVSTLELGDSALYLCASYGTANTEAFFGQGTRLTVV.

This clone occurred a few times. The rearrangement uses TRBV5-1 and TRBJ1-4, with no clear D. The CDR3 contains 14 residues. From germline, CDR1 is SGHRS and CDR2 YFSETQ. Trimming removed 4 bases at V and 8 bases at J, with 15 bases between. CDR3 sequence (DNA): TGCGCCAGCAGCCATAAGTCAGCTGGGGAAAAACTGTTTTTT. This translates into CASSHKSAGEKLFF. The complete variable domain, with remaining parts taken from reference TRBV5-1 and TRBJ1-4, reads KAGVTQTPRYLIKTRGQQVTLSCSPISGHRSVSWYQQTPGQGLQFLFEYFSETQRNKGNFPGRFSGRQFSNSRSEMNVSTLELGDSALYLCASSHKSAGEKLFFGSGTQLSVL.

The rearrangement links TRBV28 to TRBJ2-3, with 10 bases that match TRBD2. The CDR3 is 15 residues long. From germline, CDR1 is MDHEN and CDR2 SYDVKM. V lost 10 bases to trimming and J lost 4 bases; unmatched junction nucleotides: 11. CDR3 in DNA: TGTGCCATTTCAGCGGGAGGGGATTATTCAGATACGCAGTATTTT. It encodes CAISAGGDYSDTQYF.

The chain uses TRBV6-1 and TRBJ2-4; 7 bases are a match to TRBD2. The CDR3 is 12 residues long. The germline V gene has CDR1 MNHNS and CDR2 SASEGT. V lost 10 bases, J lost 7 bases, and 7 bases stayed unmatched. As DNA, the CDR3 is TGTGCCACGGCTAGCGGATGGAACATTCAGTACTTC. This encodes CATASGWNIQYF.

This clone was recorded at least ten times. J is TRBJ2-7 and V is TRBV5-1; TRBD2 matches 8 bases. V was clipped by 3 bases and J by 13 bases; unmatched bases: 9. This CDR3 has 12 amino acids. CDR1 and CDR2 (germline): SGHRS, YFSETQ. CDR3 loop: CASSSQAGGFYF. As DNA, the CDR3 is TGCGCCAGCAGCTCACAGGCGGGGGGCTTTTACTTC.

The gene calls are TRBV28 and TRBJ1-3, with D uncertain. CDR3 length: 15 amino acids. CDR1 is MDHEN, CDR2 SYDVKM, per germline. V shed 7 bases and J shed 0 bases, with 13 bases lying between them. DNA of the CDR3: TGTGCCAGCACCCCGCCGTACGGCTCTGGAAACACCATATATTTT. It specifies CASTPPYGSGNTIYF.

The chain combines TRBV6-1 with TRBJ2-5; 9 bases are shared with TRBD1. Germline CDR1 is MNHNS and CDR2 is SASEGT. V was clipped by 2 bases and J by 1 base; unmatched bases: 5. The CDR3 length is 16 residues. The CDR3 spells CASSEWMTGGQETQYF. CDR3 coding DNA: TGTGCCAGCAGTGAATGGATGACAGGGGGCCAAGAGACCCAGTACTTC.

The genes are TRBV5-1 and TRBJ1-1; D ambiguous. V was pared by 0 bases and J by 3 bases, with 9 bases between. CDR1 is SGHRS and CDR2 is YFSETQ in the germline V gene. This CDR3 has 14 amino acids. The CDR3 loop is CASSLDSFDTEAFF. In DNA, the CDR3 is TGCGCCAGCAGCTTGGACAGTTTCGACACTGAAGCTTTCTTT.

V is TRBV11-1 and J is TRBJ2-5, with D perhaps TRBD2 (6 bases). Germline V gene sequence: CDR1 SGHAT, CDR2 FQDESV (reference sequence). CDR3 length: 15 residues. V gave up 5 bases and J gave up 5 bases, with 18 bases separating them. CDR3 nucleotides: TGTGCCAGCAGCCCCTACCGAACAGCGGGTGAGACCCAGTACTTC. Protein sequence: CASSPYRTAGETQYF. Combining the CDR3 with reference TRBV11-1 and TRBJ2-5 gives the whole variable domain EAEVAQSPRYKITEKSQAVAFWCDPISGHATLYWYRQILGQGPELLVQFQDESVVDDSQLPKDRFSAERLKGVDSTLKIQPAELGDSAMYLCASSPYRTAGETQYFGPGTRLLVL.

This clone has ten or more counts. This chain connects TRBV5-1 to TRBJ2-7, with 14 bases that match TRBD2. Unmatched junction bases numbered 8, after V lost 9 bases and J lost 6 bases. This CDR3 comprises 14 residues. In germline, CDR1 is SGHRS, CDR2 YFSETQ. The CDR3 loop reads CATSPGTSGSEQYF. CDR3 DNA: TGCGCCACCAGTCCCGGGACTAGCGGGAGCGAGCAGTACTTC.